This TCR beta chain was retrieved from a study of blood T cell repertoires in COVID-19. Study-wide background: Acute and convalescent COVID-19 samples came from the United States, Italy and Spain. Sample material is recorded as cDNA or gDNA derived from T cells, B-cell-depleted T cells, or PBMCs.

In the original analysis: How many nucleated cells were present was estimated from reference gene primer amplification. Generated by immunoSEQ multiplex PCR, the TCRdb table keeps only in-frame clones and is missing some. Clone size and the V and J calls come from that table; the DNA yielded D and trimming. The sample shows roughly 80,000 clones, under 85% of them seen only once. The sequencing input was peripheral blood. The source is a human donor in a cohort sampled during active COVID-19.

CDR3 in DNA: TGCGCCAGCAGCGCCACCCGGAGGGCGGGGGGCAATCAGCCCCAGCATTTT. Protein product: CASSATRRAGGNQPQHF. The J gene is TRBJ1-5, the V gene TRBV5-1, with a weak D call TRBD1 (5 bases). Trimming took off 4 bases at V and 2 bases at J, with 19 bases between the two ends. Germline values: CDR1 SGHRS, CDR2 YFSETQ. The CDR3 sequence is 17 residues long.